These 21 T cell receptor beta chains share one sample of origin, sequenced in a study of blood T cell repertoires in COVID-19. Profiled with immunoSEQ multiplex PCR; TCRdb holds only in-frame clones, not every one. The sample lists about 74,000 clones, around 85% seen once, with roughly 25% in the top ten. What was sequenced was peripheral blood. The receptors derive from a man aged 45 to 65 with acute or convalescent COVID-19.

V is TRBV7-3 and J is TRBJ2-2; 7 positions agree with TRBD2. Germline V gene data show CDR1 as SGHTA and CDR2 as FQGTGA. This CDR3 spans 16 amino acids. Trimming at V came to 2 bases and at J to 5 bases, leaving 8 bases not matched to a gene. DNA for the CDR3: TGTGCCAGCAGCTTAGTCCCTCGGGGAGGGACCGGGGAGCTGTTTTTT. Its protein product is CASSLVPRGGTGELFF.

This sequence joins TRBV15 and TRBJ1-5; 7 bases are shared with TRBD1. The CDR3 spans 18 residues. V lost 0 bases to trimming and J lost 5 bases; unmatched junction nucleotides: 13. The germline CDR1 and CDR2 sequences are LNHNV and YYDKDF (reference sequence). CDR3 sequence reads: CATSRDWRAAQGDQPQHF. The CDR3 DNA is TGTGCCACCAGCAGAGATTGGCGGGCGGCCCAGGGGGATCAGCCCCAGCATTTT.

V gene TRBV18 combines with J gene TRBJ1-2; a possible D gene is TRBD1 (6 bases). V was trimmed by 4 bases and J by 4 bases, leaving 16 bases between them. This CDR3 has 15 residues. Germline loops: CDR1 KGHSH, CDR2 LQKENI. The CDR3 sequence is CASSRDTLFTYGYTF. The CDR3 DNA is TGTGCCAGCTCACGGGACACCCTTTTCACCTATGGCTACACCTTC.

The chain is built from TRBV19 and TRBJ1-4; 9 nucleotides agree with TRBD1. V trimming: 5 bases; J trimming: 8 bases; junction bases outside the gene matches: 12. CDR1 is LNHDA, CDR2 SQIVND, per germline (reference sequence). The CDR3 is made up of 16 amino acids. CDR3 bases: TGTGCCAGTAGTTCGCCGGGACAGGGACGTGGGGAAAAACTGTTTTTT. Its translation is CASSSPGQGRGEKLFF.

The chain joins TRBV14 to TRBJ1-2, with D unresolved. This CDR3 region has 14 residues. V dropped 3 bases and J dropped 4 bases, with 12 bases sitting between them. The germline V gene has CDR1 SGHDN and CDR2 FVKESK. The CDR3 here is CASSHPGDFYGYTF. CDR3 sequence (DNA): TGTGCCAGCAGCCACCCGGGAGATTTCTATGGCTACACCTTC.

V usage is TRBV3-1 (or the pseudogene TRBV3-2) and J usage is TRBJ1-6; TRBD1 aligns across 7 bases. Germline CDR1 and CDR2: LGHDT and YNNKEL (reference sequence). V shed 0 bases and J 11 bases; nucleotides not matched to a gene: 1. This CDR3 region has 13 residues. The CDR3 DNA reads TGTGCCAGCAGCCAAGAGGGACAGACACCCCTCCACTTT. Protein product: CASSQEGQTPLHF.

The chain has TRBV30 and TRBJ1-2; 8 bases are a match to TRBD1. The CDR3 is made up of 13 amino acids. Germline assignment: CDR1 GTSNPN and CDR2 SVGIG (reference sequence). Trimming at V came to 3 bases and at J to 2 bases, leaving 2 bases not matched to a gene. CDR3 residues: CAWRPGGNYGYTF. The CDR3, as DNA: TGTGCCTGGAGGCCAGGGGGCAACTATGGCTACACCTTC.

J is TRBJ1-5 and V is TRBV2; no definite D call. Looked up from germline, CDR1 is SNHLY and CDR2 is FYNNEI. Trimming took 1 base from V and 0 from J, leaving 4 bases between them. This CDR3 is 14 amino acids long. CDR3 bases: TGTGCCAGCAGTGAAGACGGTAGCAATCAGCCCCAGCATTTT. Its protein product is CASSEDGSNQPQHF.

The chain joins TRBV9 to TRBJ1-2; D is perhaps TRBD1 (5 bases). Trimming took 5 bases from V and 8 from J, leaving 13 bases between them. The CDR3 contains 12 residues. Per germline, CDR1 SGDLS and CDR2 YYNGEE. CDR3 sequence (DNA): TGTGCCAGCAGTGACAGCCTGGCCGGCTACACCTTC. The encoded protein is CASSDSLAGYTF.

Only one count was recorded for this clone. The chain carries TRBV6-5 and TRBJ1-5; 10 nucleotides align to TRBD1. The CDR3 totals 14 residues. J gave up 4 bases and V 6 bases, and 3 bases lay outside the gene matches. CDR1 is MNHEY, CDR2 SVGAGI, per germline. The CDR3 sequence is CASRRDRGNQPQHF. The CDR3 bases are TGTGCCAGCAGGAGGGACAGGGGAAATCAGCCCCAGCATTTT.

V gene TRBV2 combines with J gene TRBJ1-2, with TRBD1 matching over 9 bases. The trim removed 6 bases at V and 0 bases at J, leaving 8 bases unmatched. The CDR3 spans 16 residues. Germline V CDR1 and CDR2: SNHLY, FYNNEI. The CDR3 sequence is CASRETGGFTNYGYTF. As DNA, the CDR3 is TGTGCCAGCAGGGAGACAGGGGGGTTTACTAACTATGGCTACACCTTC.

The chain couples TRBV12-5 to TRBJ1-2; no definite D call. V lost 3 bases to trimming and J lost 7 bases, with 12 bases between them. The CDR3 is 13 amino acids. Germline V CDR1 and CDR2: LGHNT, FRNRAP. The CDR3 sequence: CASGLGGRGGYTF. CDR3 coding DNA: TGTGCTAGTGGTTTAGGAGGGCGAGGTGGCTACACCTTC. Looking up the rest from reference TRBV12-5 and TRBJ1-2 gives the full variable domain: DARVTQTPRHKVTEMGQEVTMRCQPILGHNTVFWYRQTMMQGLELLAYFRNRAPLDDSGMPKDRFSAEMPDATLATLKIQPSEPRDSAVYFCASGLGGRGGYTFGSGTRLTVV.

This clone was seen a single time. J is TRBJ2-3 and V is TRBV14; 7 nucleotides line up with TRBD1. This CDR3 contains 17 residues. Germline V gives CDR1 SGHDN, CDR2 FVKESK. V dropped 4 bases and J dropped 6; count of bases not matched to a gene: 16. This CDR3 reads CASSRMIRTGAVDTQYF. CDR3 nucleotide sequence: TGTGCCAGCAGCCGAATGATCCGCACAGGGGCAGTCGATACGCAGTATTTT.

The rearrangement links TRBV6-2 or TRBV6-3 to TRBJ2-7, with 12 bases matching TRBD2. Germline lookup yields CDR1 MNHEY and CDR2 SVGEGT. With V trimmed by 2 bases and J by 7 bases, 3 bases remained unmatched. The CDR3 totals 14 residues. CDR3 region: CASSYGLAGGEQYF. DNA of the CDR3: TGTGCCAGCAGTTACGGGCTAGCGGGAGGGGAGCAGTACTTC.

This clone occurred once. This CDR3 reads CASSLASGGDTQYF. The CDR3 bases are TGTGCCAGCAGCTTGGCTAGCGGGGGGGATACGCAGTATTTT. The V gene is TRBV7-2, the J gene TRBJ2-3, with 11 bases lining up with TRBD2. V was clipped by 3 bases and J by 6 bases; unmatched bases: 2. Germline CDR1 reads SGHTA; CDR2 reads FQGNSA. The CDR3 is made up of 14 amino acids.

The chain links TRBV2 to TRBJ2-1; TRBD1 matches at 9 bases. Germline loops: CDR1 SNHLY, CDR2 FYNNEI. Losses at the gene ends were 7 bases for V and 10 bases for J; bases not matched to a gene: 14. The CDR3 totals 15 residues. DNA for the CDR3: TGTGCCAGCATGAAGACCGGGACAGGGAACCTCGAGCAGTTCTTC. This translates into CASMKTGTGNLEQFF.

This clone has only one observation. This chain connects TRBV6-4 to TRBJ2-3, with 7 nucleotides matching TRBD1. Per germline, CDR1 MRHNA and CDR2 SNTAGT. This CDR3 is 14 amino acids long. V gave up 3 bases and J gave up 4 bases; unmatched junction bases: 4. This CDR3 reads CASSDTDRADTQYF. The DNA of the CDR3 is TGTGCCAGCAGTGATACTGACAGGGCAGATACGCAGTATTTT.

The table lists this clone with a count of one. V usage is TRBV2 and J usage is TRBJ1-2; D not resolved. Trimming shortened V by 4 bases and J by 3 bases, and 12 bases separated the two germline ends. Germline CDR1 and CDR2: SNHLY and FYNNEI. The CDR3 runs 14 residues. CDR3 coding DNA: TGTGCCAGCAGTGTGGAGGGATCCTACTATGGCTACACCTTC. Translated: CASSVEGSYYGYTF.

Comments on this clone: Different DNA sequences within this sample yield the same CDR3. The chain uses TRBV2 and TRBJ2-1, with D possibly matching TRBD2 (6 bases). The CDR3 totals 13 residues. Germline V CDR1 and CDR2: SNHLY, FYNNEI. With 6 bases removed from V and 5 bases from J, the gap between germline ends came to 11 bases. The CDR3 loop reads CASSGGLNNEQFF. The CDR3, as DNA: TGTGCCAGCAGCGGGGGACTTAACAATGAGCAGTTCTTC.

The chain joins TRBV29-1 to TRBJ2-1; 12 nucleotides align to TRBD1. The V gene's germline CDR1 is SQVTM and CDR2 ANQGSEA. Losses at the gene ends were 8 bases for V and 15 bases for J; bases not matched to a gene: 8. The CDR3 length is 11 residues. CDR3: CSIGDRGLRFF. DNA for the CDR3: TGCAGCATAGGGGACAGGGGGCTGCGGTTCTTC.

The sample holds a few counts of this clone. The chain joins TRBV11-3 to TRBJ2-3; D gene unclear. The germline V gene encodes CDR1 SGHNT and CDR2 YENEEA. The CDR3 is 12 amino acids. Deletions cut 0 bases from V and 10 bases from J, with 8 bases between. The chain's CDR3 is CASSLDFGAQYF. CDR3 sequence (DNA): TGTGCCAGCAGCTTAGATTTCGGAGCGCAGTATTTT.